This TCR beta chain derives from a study of regulatory T cells in long-lasting Graves disease. The time point was: persistent/refractory GD, antithyroid drugs over 5 years with positive TRAb. PBMC RNA was the source of the TCR library. Researchers made TCR beta libraries by using iRepertoire HTBI primers and running Arm-PCR on CDR3 regions. A single record per CDR3 protein comes from TCRdb applying MiXCR to the multiplex PCR reads. Of about half a million distinct CDR3 sequences in the sample, 20% to 25% are singletons; the top ten hold roughly 13%. There are many counts of this clonotype. The receptor was derived from a female donor with Graves disease. Sequences were derived from peripheral blood mononuclear cells (PBMCs), sampled when the disease was refractory, from a patient treated with antithyroid drugs.

Here the CDR3 DNA reads TGTGCCAGCAGTTTACAGGGTAGCGGCACTGAAGCTTTCTTT. This gives the protein CASSLQGSGTEAFF. The chain couples TRBV2 to TRBJ1-1; D is possibly TRBD1 (6 bases). The CDR3 has 14 residues. The V end lost 5 bases, the J end lost 4 bases, and 14 bases lay between the germline ends. Germline CDR1 SNHLY, CDR2 FYNNEI.